The 28 T cell receptor beta chains in this list originate from one sample, sequenced in a study of T-cell reconstitution after alpha-beta-depleted transplantation in children. Researchers prepared the TCRbeta library using unique molecular identifiers, the study reports. TCRdb redid the calling of the PCR reads with MiXCR, one entry per CDR3 protein. The table includes around 450,000 distinct CDR3 sequences, about 10% detected once. The specimen comprised PBMCs, sampled before TCRalphabeta/CD19-depleted stem cell transplant. These receptors originate from a child under 10 years old with inherited bone marrow failure, due to receive a stem cell transplant.

This clonotype was picked up many times. This chain uses TRBV6-7 with TRBJ1-5; no clear D. TRBV6-7 is sorted into the ORF group, with uncertain function. V was clipped by 2 bases and J by 0 bases, with 14 bases between them. CDR3 size: 17 residues. The CDR3 DNA reads TGTGCCAGCAGTTACGGGGAAGGGCCATATAGCAATCAGCCCCAGCATTTT. This encodes CASSYGEGPYSNQPQHF.

The chain carries TRBV20-1 and TRBJ2-7; no definite D call. Trimming took off 2 bases at V and 5 bases at J, with 7 bases between the two ends. The germline V gene has CDR1 DFQATT and CDR2 SNEGSKA (reference sequence). The CDR3 runs to 11 residues. CDR3 sequence reads: CSARPNNEQYF. CDR3 nucleotide sequence: TGCAGTGCTAGACCCAACAACGAGCAGTACTTC.

The chain joins TRBV28 to TRBJ2-7, with D unresolved. The V end was cut by 5 bases, the J end by 7 bases, with 15 bases between. This CDR3 spans 13 amino acids. Germline loops: CDR1 MDHEN, CDR2 SYDVKM. In DNA form, the CDR3 reads TGTGCCAGCAGTGTCTACATGGTGGATGAGCAGTACTTC. This codes for CASSVYMVDEQYF.

J is TRBJ2-7 and V is TRBV18, with 9 bases matching TRBD1. V was pared by 6 bases and J by 4 bases, with 13 bases of the junction left unmatched. This CDR3 contains 16 residues. CDR1 KGHSH and CDR2 LQKENI come from the germline V gene. The CDR3 loop reads CASSSLGTGTLYEQYF. CDR3 DNA sequence: TGTGCCAGCTCGTCCTTGGGGACAGGGACTCTGTACGAGCAGTACTTC.

This clonotype was counted between two and nine times. J is TRBJ1-5 and V is TRBV27; D may be TRBD1 (6 bases). The CDR3 runs 16 residues. Trimming took off 9 bases at V and 1 base at J, with 19 bases between the two ends. The V gene's germline CDR1 is MNHEY and CDR2 SMNVEV (reference sequence). DNA of the CDR3: TGTGCCAGTTCGACCTCCAGGGGTCAGAGCAATCAGCCCCAGCATTTT. Its translation is CASSTSRGQSNQPQHF.

This clonotype has more than one count but fewer than ten. This chain connects TRBV20-1 to TRBJ1-6; D is unclear. The CDR3 has 14 residues. Germline loops: CDR1 DFQATT, CDR2 SNEGSKA (reference sequence). Deletions cut 0 bases from V and 7 bases from J, with 10 bases between. In nucleotides, the CDR3 is TGCAGTGCTAGAGATCCAGGCCGAAATTCACCCCTCCACTTT. Its translation is CSARDPGRNSPLHF.

The chain combines TRBV11-2 with TRBJ1-2; the match to TRBD1 covers 8 bases. CDR1 is SGHAT, CDR2 FQNNGV, per germline. This CDR3 spans 15 amino acids. V lost 0 bases to trimming and J lost 7 bases; unmatched junction nucleotides: 7. The CDR3 DNA is TGTGCCAGCAGCTTAGAGCAGGGGGCGCGTATTGGCTACACCTTC. It translates to CASSLEQGARIGYTF.

Concerning this clonotype: This may be a read error: a much more frequent sequence differs by one nucleotide. The chain uses TRBV25-1 and TRBJ1-4; D not certain. This CDR3 spans 13 amino acids. Germline CDR1 MGHDK, CDR2 SYGVNS. CDR3 in amino acids: CPSSEITGEKLFF. In DNA, the CDR3 is TGTCCCAGCAGTGAAATAACGGGGGAAAAACTGTTTTTT.

In its sample, this clonotype was seen once. Just one base apart from a much larger clone, this may be a read error. The chain links TRBV9 to TRBJ2-1, with 9 bases that match TRBD1. The CDR3 length is 16 residues. Germline values: CDR1 SGDLS, CDR2 YYNGEE. V lost 4 bases, J lost 4 bases, and 9 bases stayed unmatched. The CDR3 DNA is TGTGCCAGCAGCTCGAACAGGGGGCGCGGTTACAATGAGCAGTTCTTC. Its translation is CASSSNRGRGYNEQFF.

The CDR3 here is CASSPGNNSPLHF. The CDR3 DNA reads as TGTGCCAGCAGTCCCGGAAATAATTCACCCCTCCACTTT. The chain employs TRBV12-3 or TRBV12-4 and TRBJ1-6; D remains unclear. CDR3 length equals 13 residues. The ends were cut back, 5 bases at V and 5 bases at J, with 7 bases in the middle.

The sample holds many counts of this clonotype. This CDR3 reads CSVDEVLAGSGSYNEQFF. Here the CDR3 DNA reads TGCAGCGTTGATGAGGTACTAGCGGGATCGGGTTCCTACAATGAGCAGTTCTTC. The rearrangement links TRBV29-1 to TRBJ2-1; 10 bases are a match to TRBD2. CDR3 size: 18 residues. The V gene end was trimmed by 3 bases and the J gene end by 1 base; junction bases not matched to a gene: 12. CDR1 is SQVTM and CDR2 is ANQGSEA in the germline V gene.

This clonotype was counted at least ten times. This chain links TRBV5-1 with TRBJ2-2, with 10 bases fitting TRBD1. With 3 bases clipped from V and 3 bases from J, the junction kept 5 bases outside the gene matches. Germline V gene sequence: CDR1 SGHRS, CDR2 YFSETQ. This CDR3 has 16 residues. Here the CDR3 reads CASSWGTGVDTGELFF. The DNA for the CDR3 is TGCGCCAGCAGCTGGGGGACAGGGGTAGACACCGGGGAGCTGTTTTTT.

This clonotype was seen at least ten times. The V gene is TRBV27, the J gene TRBJ2-2; no firm D call. Germline CDR1 MNHEY, CDR2 SMNVEV (reference sequence). Trimming removed 4 bases from V and 4 bases from J, with 4 bases in between. The CDR3 is 12 amino acids. CDR3 sequence (DNA): TGTGCCAGCAGTTCCCTCACCGGGGAGCTGTTTTTT. This sequence encodes CASSSLTGELFF.

Many counts were recorded for this clonotype. This chain connects TRBV2 to TRBJ2-1; 11 bases agree with TRBD2. V dropped 6 bases and J dropped 8; count of bases not matched to a gene: 12. CDR1 is SNHLY and CDR2 is FYNNEI in the germline V gene. This CDR3 has 16 residues. CDR3 region: CASRELAGGSVHEQFF. CDR3 in DNA: TGTGCCAGCAGGGAGTTAGCGGGAGGGTCTGTCCATGAGCAGTTCTTC. The full variable domain, its missing parts supplied by reference TRBV2 and TRBJ2-1, is EPEVTQTPSHQVTQMGQEVILRCVPISNHLYFYWYRQILGQKVEFLVSFYNNEISEKSEIFDDQFSVERPDGSNFTLKIRSTKLEDSAMYFCASRELAGGSVHEQFFGPGTRLTVL.

V gene TRBV12-3 or TRBV12-4 combines with J gene TRBJ2-5; 13 bases match TRBD2. The CDR3 covers 18 residues. The V gene end was trimmed by 5 bases and the J gene end by 5 bases; junction bases not matched to a gene: 14. CDR3 sequence reads: CASSLKTSGLAGIETQYF. In DNA form, the CDR3 reads TGTGCCAGCAGTCTCAAAACGTCGGGACTAGCGGGAATCGAGACCCAGTACTTC.

This clonotype has a count of ten or more. The rearrangement links TRBV4-3 to TRBJ2-2, with D uncertain. The CDR3 is 15 amino acids. Germline CDR1 LGHNA, CDR2 YSLEER. Trimming cost V 0 bases and J 4 bases, with 9 bases left between them. The CDR3 reads CASSQEGFRTGELFF. The CDR3 nucleotides read TGCGCCAGCAGCCAAGAAGGGTTCCGCACCGGGGAGCTGTTTTTT.

This clonotype was recorded many times. The chain carries TRBV12-3 or TRBV12-4 and TRBJ1-3; D is uncertain. Trimming shortened V by 5 bases and J by 2 bases, and 19 bases separated the two germline ends. The CDR3 length is 17 residues. The CDR3 DNA is TGTGCCAGCAGTCGTTTGCGGGCAAACCCACCTGGAAACACCATATATTTT. Translated, it gives CASSRLRANPPGNTIYF.

The sample holds many counts of this clonotype. The rearrangement uses TRBV9 and TRBJ2-7; a possible D gene is TRBD2 (6 bases). Trimming stripped 0 bases from V and 7 bases from J, with 8 bases between. This CDR3 comprises 12 residues. The germline CDR1 and CDR2 sequences are SGDLS and YYNGEE. CDR3 in DNA: TGTGCCAGCAGCGTAGATGGAGGGGAGCAGTACTTC. Translation gives CASSVDGGEQYF.

The chain has TRBV20-1 and TRBJ2-7, with 10 bases that match TRBD2. The germline V gene has CDR1 DFQATT and CDR2 SNEGSKA (reference sequence). V shed 4 bases, J shed 0 bases, and the junction held 3 bases outside the gene matches. The CDR3 spans 14 residues. The CDR3: CSAKRLAGSYEQYF. The CDR3 DNA reads as TGCAGTGCTAAACGACTAGCGGGCTCCTACGAGCAGTACTTC.

In its sample, this clonotype was seen many times. J is TRBJ2-4 and V is TRBV5-5; perhaps D is TRBD1 or TRBD2 (6 bases each). Germline V lookup: CDR1 SGHKS, CDR2 YYEKEE (reference sequence). This CDR3 has 15 residues. The V and J ends lost 4 bases and 0 bases respectively, with 11 bases between them. The CDR3 DNA sequence: TGTGCCAGCAGCCTACAGGGACTAGCCAAAAACATTCAGTACTTC. This codes for CASSLQGLAKNIQYF.

This clonotype was found a few times. This chain's CDR3 is CSAKGGTLVYNEQFF. The DNA of the CDR3 is TGCAGTGCTAAGGGGGGGACATTGGTTTACAATGAGCAGTTCTTC. This chain links TRBV20-1 with TRBJ2-1, with TRBD2 as a possible D gene (7 bases). The ends were cut back, 4 bases at V and 4 bases at J, with 17 bases in the middle. The length of the CDR3 is 15 residues. Per germline, CDR1 DFQATT and CDR2 SNEGSKA (reference sequence).

The sample holds a few counts of this clonotype. The rearrangement joins TRBV7-2 to TRBJ2-7, with D possibly being TRBD2 (5 bases). CDR1 and CDR2 from the germline V gene are SGHTA and FQGNSA. The V end lost 5 bases, the J end lost 0 bases, and 17 bases lay between the germline ends. CDR3 length equals 16 residues. The CDR3 DNA reads TGTGCCAGCAGCCCCCGAGTTTTGGGGAGCTCCTACGAGCAGTACTTC. It translates to CASSPRVLGSSYEQYF.

This chain links TRBV7-2 with TRBJ2-7; no clear D. Trimming shortened V by 5 bases and J by 2 bases, and 13 bases separated the two germline ends. Germline V gene data show CDR1 as SGHTA and CDR2 as FQGNSA. The CDR3 totals 14 residues. The CDR3 loop is CASSQQGNTYEQYF. The CDR3 nucleotides are TGTGCCAGCAGCCAACAAGGGAATACCTACGAGCAGTACTTC. The whole variable domain, remainder taken from reference TRBV7-2 and TRBJ2-7, is GAGVSQSPSNKVTEKGKDVELRCDPISGHTALYWYRQSLGQGLEFLIYFQGNSAPDKSGLPSDRFSAERTGGSVSTLTIQRTQQEDSAVYLCASSQQGNTYEQYFGPGTRLTVT.

In its sample, this clonotype was seen many times. The CDR3 DNA reads TGCAGCGCTGGGGAGTATGGCTACACCTTC. Amino acid sequence: CSAGEYGYTF. This chain uses TRBV29-1 with TRBJ1-2; D gene uncertain. Germline values: CDR1 SQVTM, CDR2 ANQGSEA. V gave up 7 bases and J gave up 5 bases, with 8 bases separating them. The CDR3 extends over 10 amino acids.

This clonotype was seen repeatedly, ten times or more. This chain uses TRBV10-3 with TRBJ1-2; D not resolved. Germline assignment: CDR1 ENHRY and CDR2 SYGVKD. V was trimmed by 4 bases and J by 4 bases, leaving 7 bases between them. The CDR3 contains 12 residues. CDR3 sequence reads: CAISGGAYGYTF. The CDR3 region has the DNA TGTGCCATCAGTGGAGGTGCCTATGGCTACACCTTC.

The chain combines TRBV5-1 with TRBJ2-3; no clear D gene. With 0 bases removed from V and 0 bases from J, the gap between germline ends came to 8 bases. Germline V gene data show CDR1 as SGHRS and CDR2 as YFSETQ. The CDR3 spans 15 residues. The CDR3 sequence: CASSLVPDSTDTQYF. CDR3 sequence (DNA): TGCGCCAGCAGCTTGGTTCCGGACAGCACAGATACGCAGTATTTT.

V usage is TRBV3-1 and J usage is TRBJ1-3; unclear D gene. Trimming removed 0 bases from V and 0 bases from J, with 15 bases in between. The CDR3 is 18 residues long. CDR1 and CDR2 (germline): LGHDT, YNNKEL (reference sequence). The CDR3 DNA sequence: TGTGCCAGCAGCCAAGATTTGTCGACCGAGAGCTCTGGAAACACCATATATTTT. This gives the protein CASSQDLSTESSGNTIYF.

This clonotype was seen repeatedly, ten times or more. The chain carries TRBV27 and TRBJ2-7; D call uncertain. The CDR3 has 14 amino acids. Deletions cut 8 bases from V and 0 bases from J, with 14 bases between. Germline CDR1 is MNHEY and CDR2 is SMNVEV (reference sequence). CDR3 amino acids: CASRSEVGSYEQYF. The CDR3 bases are TGTGCCAGCCGAAGTGAGGTCGGCTCCTACGAGCAGTACTTC.